This entry is about one T cell receptor beta chain. The sample is drawn from a study of blood T cell repertoires in COVID-19. Study as a whole: The origin of the acute and convalescent COVID-19 samples was the United States, Italy and Spain. PBMCs, B-cell-depleted T cells, or T cells provided the cDNA or gDNA that made up the material.

Under the authors' procedure: Amplified reference gene primers provided the basis for estimating nucleated cell counts. Repertoires were generated with immunoSEQ multiplex PCR, while TCRdb's copy carries only in-frame clones and drops some. That table furnishes V, J and clone size, whereas the DNA furnished D and trimming. The table shows some 240,000 clones, with 92% occurring only once. Germline CDR1 SNHLY, CDR2 FYNNEI. The V gene end was trimmed by 6 bases and the J gene end by 1 base; junction bases not matched to a gene: 2. The CDR3 contains 14 residues. This receptor was identified in a man in his 60s with COVID-19, enrolled during active disease. Sequencing used peripheral blood. The chain is built from TRBV2 and TRBJ2-2; the match to TRBD1 covers 7 bases. The CDR3 is CASRPGGNTGELFF. CDR3 nucleotide sequence: TGTGCCAGCAGACCAGGGGGGAACACCGGGGAGCTGTTTTTT.